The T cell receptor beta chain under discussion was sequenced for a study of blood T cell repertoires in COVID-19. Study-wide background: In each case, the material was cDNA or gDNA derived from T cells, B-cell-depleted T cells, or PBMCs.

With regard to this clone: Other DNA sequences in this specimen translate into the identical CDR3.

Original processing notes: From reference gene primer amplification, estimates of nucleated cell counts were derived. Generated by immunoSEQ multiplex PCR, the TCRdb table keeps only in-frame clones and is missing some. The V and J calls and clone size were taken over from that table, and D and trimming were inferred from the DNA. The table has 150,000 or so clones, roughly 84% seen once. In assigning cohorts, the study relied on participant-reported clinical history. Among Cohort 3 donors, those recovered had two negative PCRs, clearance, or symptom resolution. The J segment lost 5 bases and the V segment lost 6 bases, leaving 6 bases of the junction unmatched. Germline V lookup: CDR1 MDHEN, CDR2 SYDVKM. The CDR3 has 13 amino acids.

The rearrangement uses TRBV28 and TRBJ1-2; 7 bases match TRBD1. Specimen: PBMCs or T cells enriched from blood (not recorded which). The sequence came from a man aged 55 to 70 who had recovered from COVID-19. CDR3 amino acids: CASSLGGRYGYTF. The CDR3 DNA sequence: TGTGCCAGCAGCTTAGGGGGCAGGTATGGCTACACCTTC.